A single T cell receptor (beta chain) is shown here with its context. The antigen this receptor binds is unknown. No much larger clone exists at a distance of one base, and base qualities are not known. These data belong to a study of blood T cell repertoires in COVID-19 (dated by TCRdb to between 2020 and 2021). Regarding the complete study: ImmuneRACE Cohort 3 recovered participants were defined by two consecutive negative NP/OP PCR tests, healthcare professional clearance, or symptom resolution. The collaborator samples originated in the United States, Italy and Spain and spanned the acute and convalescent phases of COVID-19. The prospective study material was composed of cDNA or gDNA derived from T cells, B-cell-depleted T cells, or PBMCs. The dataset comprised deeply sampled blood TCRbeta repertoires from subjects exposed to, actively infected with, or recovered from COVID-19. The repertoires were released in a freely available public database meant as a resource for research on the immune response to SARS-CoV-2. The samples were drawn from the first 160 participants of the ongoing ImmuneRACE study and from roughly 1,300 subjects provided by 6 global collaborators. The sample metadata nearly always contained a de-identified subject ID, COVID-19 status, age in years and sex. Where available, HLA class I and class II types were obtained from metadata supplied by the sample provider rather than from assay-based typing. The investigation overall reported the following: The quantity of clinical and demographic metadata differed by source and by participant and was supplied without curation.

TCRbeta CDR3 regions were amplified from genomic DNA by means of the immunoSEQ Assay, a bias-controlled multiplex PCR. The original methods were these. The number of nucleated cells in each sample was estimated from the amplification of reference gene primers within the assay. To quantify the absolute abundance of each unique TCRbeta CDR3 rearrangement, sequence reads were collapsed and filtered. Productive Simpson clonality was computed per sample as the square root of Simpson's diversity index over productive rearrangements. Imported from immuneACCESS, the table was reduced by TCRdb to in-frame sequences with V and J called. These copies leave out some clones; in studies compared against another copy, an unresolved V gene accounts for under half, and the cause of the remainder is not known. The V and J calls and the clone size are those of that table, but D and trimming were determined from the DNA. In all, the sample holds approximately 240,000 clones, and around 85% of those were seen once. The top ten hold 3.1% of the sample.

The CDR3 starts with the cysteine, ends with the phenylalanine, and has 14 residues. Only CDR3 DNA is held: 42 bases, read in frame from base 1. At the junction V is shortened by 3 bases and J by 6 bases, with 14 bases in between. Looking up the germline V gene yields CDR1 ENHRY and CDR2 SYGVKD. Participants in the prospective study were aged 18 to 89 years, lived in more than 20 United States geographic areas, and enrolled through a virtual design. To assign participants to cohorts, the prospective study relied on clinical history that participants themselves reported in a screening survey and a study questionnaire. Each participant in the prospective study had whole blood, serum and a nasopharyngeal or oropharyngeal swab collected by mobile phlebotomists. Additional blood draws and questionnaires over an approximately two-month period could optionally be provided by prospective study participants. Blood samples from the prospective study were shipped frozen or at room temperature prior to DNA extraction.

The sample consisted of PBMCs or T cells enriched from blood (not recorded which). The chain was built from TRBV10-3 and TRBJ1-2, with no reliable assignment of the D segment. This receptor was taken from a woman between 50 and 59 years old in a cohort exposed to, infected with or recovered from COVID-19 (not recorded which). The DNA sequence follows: TGTGCCATCAGTGAAAACATCCGAGGGAATGGCTACACCTTC. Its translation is CAISENIRGNGYTF.